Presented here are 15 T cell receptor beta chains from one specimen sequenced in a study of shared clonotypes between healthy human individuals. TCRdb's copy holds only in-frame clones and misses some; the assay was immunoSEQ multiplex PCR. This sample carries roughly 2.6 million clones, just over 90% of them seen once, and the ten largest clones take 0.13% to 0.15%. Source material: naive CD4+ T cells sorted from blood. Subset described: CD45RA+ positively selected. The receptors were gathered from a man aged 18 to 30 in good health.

This CDR3 is CASSPGGTGSSGELFF. The CDR3 DNA reads TGTGCCAGCTCGCCTGGAGGGACAGGGAGCTCCGGGGAGCTGTTTTTT. The chain carries TRBV18 and TRBJ2-2; 9 nucleotides agree with TRBD1. V shed 6 bases and J 6 bases; nucleotides not matched to a gene: 11. The CDR3 runs to 16 residues. Germline CDR1 and CDR2: KGHSH and LQKENI.

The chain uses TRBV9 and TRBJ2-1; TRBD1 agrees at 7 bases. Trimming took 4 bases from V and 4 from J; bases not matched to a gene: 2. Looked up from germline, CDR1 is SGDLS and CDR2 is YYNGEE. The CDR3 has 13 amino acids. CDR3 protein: CASSPGQYNEQFF. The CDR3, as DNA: TGTGCCAGCAGCCCGGGACAGTACAATGAGCAGTTCTTC.

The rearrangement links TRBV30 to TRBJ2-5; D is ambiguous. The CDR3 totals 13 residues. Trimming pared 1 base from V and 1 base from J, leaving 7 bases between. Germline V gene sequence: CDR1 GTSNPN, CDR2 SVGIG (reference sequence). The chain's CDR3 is CAWSDGFQETQYF. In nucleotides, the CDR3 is TGTGCCTGGAGTGACGGCTTCCAAGAGACCCAGTACTTC.

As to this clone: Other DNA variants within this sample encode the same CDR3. CDR3 amino acids: CASSYRGANTGELFF. CDR3 coding DNA: TGTGCCAGCAGTTATAGGGGGGCGAACACCGGGGAGCTGTTTTTT. The chain couples TRBV6-5 to TRBJ2-2, with D perhaps matching TRBD1 or TRBD2 (6 bases each). The CDR3 runs 15 residues. The germline gives CDR1 MNHEY, CDR2 SVGAGI. V lost 3 bases and J 0 bases, leaving 8 bases between the germline ends.

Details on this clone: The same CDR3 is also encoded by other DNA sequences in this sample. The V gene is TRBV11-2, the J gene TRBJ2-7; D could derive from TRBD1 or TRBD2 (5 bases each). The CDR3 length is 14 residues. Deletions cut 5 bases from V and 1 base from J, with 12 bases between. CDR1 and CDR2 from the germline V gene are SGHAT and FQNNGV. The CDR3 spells CASSPGTGSYEQYF. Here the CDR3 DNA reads TGTGCCAGCAGCCCCGGGACGGGGTCCTACGAGCAGTACTTC.

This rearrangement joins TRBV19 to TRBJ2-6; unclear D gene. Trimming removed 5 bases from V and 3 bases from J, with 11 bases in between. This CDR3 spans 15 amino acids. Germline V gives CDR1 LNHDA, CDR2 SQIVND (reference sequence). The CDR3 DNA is TGTGCCAGTAGTGAAAACCCGGGTGGGGCCAACGTCCTGACTTTC. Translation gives CASSENPGGANVLTF.

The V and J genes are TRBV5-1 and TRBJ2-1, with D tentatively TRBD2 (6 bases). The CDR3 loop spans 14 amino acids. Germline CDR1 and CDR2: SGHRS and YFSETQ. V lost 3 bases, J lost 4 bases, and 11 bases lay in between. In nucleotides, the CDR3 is TGCGCCAGCAGCTCCCTTAGCGGTTACAATGAGCAGTTCTTC. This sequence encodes CASSSLSGYNEQFF. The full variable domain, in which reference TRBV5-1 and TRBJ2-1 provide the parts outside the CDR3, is KAGVTQTPRYLIKTRGQQVTLSCSPISGHRSVSWYQQTPGQGLQFLFEYFSETQRNKGNFPGRFSGRQFSNSRSEMNVSTLELGDSALYLCASSSLSGYNEQFFGPGTRLTVL.

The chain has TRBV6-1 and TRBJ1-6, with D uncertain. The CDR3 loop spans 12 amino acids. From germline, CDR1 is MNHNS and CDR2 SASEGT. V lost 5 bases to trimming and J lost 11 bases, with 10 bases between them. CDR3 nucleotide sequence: TGTGCCAGCAGTCTGGGAGGTACACCCCTCCACTTT. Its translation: CASSLGGTPLHF.

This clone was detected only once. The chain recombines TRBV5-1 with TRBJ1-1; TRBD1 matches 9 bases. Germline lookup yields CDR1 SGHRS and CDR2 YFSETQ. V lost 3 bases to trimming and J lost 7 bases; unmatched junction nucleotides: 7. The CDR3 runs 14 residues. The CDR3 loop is CASSSTGTGSEAFF. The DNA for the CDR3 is TGCGCCAGCAGCTCGACGGGGACAGGGAGTGAAGCTTTCTTT.

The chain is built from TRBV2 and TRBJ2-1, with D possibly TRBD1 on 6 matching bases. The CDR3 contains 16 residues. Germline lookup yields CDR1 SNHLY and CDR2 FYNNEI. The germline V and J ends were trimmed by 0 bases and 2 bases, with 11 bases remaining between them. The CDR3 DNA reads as TGTGCCAGCAGTGAAGCCGACAGGCCCCCCTACAATGAGCAGTTCTTC. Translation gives CASSEADRPPYNEQFF.

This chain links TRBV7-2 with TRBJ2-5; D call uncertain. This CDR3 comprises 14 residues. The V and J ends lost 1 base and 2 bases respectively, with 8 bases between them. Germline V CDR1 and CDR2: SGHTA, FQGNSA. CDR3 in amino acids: CASSLVVGQETQYF. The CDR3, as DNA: TGTGCCAGCAGCTTAGTGGTGGGTCAAGAGACCCAGTACTTC.

CDR3 DNA: TGTGCCAGCAGCCATAGGCGGGTGGGGTCCGAGACCCAGTACTTC. Amino acid sequence: CASSHRRVGSETQYF. The J gene is TRBJ2-5, the V gene TRBV11-2; D is possibly TRBD2 (5 bases). With 5 bases removed from V and 5 bases from J, the gap between germline ends came to 18 bases. This CDR3 comprises 15 residues. The germline V gene encodes CDR1 SGHAT and CDR2 FQNNGV.

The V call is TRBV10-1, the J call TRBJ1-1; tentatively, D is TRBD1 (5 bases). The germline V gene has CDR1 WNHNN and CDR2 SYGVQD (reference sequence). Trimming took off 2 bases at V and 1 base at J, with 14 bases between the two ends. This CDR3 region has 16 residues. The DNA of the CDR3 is TGCGCCAGCAGTGAGGGCTCAGGGAAAGGGAACACTGAAGCTTTCTTT. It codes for CASSEGSGKGNTEAFF.

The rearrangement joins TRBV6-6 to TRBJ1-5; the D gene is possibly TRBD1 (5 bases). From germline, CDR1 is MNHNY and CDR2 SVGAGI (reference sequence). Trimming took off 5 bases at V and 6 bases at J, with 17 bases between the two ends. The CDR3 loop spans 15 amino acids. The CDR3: CASSTQSGVSQPQHF. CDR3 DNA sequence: TGTGCCAGCAGTACGCAGTCGGGGGTAAGTCAGCCCCAGCATTTT.

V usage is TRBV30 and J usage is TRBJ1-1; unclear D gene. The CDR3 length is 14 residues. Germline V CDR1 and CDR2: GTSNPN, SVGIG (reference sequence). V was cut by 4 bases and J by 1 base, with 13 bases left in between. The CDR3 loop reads CAWTTYQENTEAFF. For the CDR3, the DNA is TGTGCCTGGACAACCTATCAGGAGAACACTGAAGCTTTCTTT. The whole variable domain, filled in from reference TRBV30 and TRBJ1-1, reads SQTIHQWPATLVQPVGSPLSLECTVEGTSNPNLYWYRQAAGRGLQLLFYSVGIGQISSEVPQNLSASRPQDRQFILSSKKLLLSDSGFYLCAWTTYQENTEAFFGQGTRLTVV.